This TCR beta chain came from a study of control samples from healthy donors and cancer patients. The CDR3 has 16 amino acids. V was cut by 1 base and J by 2 bases, with 12 bases left in between. Germline-derived CDR1 and CDR2 are SGHTA and FQGNSA. This table comes from immunoSEQ multiplex PCR, and its TCRdb copy is limited to in-frame clones, with some not included. The sample contains about 30,000 clones, 91% of which appear only once. The chain is built from TRBV7-2 and TRBJ2-1; TRBD1 or TRBD2 may be the D gene (6 bases each). The source of this sequence is a man aged 45 to 65 with lung cancer. The sequenced material came from PBMCs. The CDR3 sequence is CASSLGGASTYNEQFF. For the CDR3, the DNA is TGTGCCAGCAGCTTAGGGGGGGCTTCTACCTACAATGAGCAGTTCTTC.